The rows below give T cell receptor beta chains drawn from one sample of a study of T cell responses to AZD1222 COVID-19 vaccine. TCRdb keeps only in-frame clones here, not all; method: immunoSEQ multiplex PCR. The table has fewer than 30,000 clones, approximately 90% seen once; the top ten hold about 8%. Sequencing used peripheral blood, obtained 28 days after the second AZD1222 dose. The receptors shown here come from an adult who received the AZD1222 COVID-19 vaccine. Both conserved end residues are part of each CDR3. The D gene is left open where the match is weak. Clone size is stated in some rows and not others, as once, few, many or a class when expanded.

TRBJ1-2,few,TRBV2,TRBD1,TGTGCCAGCAGCCCTCGGACAGGGGGTAACTATGGCTACACCTTC,CASSPRTGGNYGYTF
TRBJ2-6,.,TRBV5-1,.,TGCGCCAGCGAGGTTGGTTCTGGGGCCAACGTCCTGACTTTC,CASEVGSGANVLTF
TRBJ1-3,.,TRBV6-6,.,TGTGCCAGCACATCTAACACCCGCTCTGGAAACACCATATATTTT,CASTSNTRSGNTIYF
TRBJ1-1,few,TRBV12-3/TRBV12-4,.,TGTGCCAGCAGCCCCACACGGACTGAAGCTTTCTTT,CASSPTRTEAFF
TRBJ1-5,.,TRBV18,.,TGTGCCAGCTCACCAACACCCCAGAGCAATCAGCCCCAGCATTTT,CASSPTPQSNQPQHF
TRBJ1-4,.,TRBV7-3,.,TGTGCCAGCAGCTTAAGGTCAGGTGGGAATGAAAAACTGTTTTTT,CASSLRSGGNEKLFF
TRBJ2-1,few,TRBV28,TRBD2,TGTGCCAGCAGTTTAAAGCGGGGGAACAATGAGCAGTTCTTC,CASSLKRGNNEQFF
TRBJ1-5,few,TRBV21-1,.,TGTGCCAGCAGCAACGGACAGGACAATCAGCCCCAGCATTTT,CASSNGQDNQPQHF
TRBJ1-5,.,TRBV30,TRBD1,TGTGCCTGGAGTGTCATGACAGGGGGCGCCGTGGGCAATCAGCCCCAGCATTTT,CAWSVMTGGAVGNQPQHF
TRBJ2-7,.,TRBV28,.,TGTGCCAGCAGTTCGGCTGGGATCTCCTACGAGCAGTACTTC,CASSSAGISYEQYF
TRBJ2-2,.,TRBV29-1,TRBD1,TGCAGCGTCCGACCCGGGACAGGGGCCGGGGAGCTGTTTTTT,CSVRPGTGAGELFF
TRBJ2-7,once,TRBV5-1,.,TGCGCCAGCAGCTTAGGGAACTACGAGCAGTACTTC,CASSLGNYEQYF
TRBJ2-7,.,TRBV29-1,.,TGCAGCGTTGGTGGCAGGACCATCTCCTACGAGCAGTACTTC,CSVGGRTISYEQYF
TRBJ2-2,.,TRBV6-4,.,TGTGCCAGCAGTGACGTAGCGAGCGGGGAGCTGTTTTTT,CASSDVASGELFF
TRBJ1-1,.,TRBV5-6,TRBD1,TGTGCCAGCAGCTCCCGGGACAGGGTTAACACTGAAGCTTTCTTT,CASSSRDRVNTEAFF
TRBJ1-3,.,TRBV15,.,TGTGCCACCAGCAGAGAACGGCGAGGGGGCTCTGGAAACACCATATATTTT,CATSRERRGGSGNTIYF
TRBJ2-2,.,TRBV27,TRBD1,TGTGCCAGCAGTTTGGCGCAGGGGGCCGGGGAGCTGTTTTTT,CASSLAQGAGELFF
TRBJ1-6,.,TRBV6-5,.,TGTGCCAGCAGTTTCGCCGCCAGCAATTCACCCCTCCACTTT,CASSFAASNSPLHF